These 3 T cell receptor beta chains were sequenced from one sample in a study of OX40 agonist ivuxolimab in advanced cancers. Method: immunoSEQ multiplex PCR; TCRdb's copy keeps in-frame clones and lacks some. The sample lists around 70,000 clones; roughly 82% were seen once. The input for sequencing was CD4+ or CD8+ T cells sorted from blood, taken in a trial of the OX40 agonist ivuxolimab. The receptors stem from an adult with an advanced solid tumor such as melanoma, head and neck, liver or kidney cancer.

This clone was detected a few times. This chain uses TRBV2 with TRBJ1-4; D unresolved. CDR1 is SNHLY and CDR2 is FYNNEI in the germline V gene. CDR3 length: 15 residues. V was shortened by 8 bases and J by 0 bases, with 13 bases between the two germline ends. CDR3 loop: CASVEVIATNEKLFF. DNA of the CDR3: TGTGCCAGCGTTGAGGTTATCGCAACTAATGAAAAACTGTTTTTT. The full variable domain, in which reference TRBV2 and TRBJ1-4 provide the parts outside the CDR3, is EPEVTQTPSHQVTQMGQEVILRCVPISNHLYFYWYRQILGQKVEFLVSFYNNEISEKSEIFDDQFSVERPDGSNFTLKIRSTKLEDSAMYFCASVEVIATNEKLFFGSGTQLSVL.

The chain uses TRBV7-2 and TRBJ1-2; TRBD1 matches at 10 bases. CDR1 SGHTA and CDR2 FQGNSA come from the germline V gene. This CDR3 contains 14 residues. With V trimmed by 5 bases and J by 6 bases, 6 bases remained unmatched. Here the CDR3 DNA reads TGTGCCAGCAGCACCCGACAGGGGGCTCATGGCTACACCTTC. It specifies CASSTRQGAHGYTF.

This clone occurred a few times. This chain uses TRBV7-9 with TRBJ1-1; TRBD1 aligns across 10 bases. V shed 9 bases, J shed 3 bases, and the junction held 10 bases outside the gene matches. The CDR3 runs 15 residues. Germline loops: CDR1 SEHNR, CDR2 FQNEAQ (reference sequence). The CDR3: CASTPGQGFDTEAFF. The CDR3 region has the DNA TGTGCCAGTACTCCGGGACAGGGGTTCGACACTGAAGCTTTCTTT.